The next 8 T cell receptor beta chains were all read from a single sample in a study of T cells after yellow fever vaccination. Using its own MiXCR run on the 5' RACE reads, TCRdb lists one record per CDR3 protein. The sample carries a few hundred thousand distinct CDR3 sequences, around 4.5% recorded once. Sequencing used PBMCs, obtained 15 days after the yellow fever booster vaccination. These receptors were collected from a man aged 18 to 29 who received the YFV17D yellow fever vaccine.

This clonotype showed up many times. This rearrangement joins TRBV20-1 to TRBJ1-6; TRBD1 matches at 8 bases. The V gene's germline CDR1 is DFQATT and CDR2 SNEGSKA (reference sequence). The CDR3 contains 14 residues. Trimming took 6 bases from V and 4 from J; bases not matched to a gene: 5. The CDR3 DNA reads as TGCAGTGCCCGAGGACAGGGATATAATTCACCCCTCCACTTT. Translated: CSARGQGYNSPLHF.

This clonotype was observed many times. The chain employs TRBV20-1 and TRBJ1-2, with TRBD1 as a possible D gene (5 bases). The CDR3 is 14 residues long. Germline values: CDR1 DFQATT, CDR2 SNEGSKA (reference sequence). In DNA form, the CDR3 reads TGCAGGAATTCCGACCGGGGGGAAATATTTGGCTACACCTTC. This codes for CRNSDRGEIFGYTF.

This clonotype was seen ten or more times. This rearrangement joins TRBV5-1 to TRBJ1-1, with 7 bases fitting TRBD1. V lost 4 bases and J lost 1; bases outside the gene matches: 10. CDR3 size: 16 residues. Germline CDR1 reads SGHRS; CDR2 reads YFSETQ. CDR3 in amino acids: CASSPTTGTENTEAFF. The DNA of the CDR3 is TGCGCCAGCAGCCCTACAACCGGGACAGAGAACACTGAAGCTTTCTTT.

This clonotype has more than one count but fewer than ten. V and J are TRBV20-1 and TRBJ2-7; TRBD1 matches 9 bases. CDR1 and CDR2 (germline): DFQATT, SNEGSKA (reference sequence). The CDR3 runs 14 residues. CDR3 nucleotide sequence: TGCAGTGCGAGAGGCGACAGGGGGACCTACGAGCAGTACGTC. This codes for CSARGDRGTYEQYV.

This clonotype was observed many times. This sequence joins TRBV10-3 and TRBJ2-5; tentatively, D is TRBD2 (5 bases). Germline CDR1 reads ENHRY; CDR2 reads SYGVKD. The V gene lost 6 bases and the J gene lost 5 bases, with 10 bases spanning the gap. The CDR3 contains 12 residues. The CDR3 sequence: CAIRGSGETQYF. The DNA for the CDR3 is TGTGCCATCAGGGGGAGCGGCGAGACCCAGTACTTC.

This clonotype was seen a few times. The J gene is TRBJ2-5, the V gene TRBV3-1; D is undetermined. The CDR3 is 15 residues long. V was clipped by 3 bases and J by 2 bases, with 13 bases between them. Germline V gives CDR1 LGHDT, CDR2 YNNKEL (reference sequence). The CDR3 reads CASSQKDLEQETQYF. The CDR3 DNA sequence: TGTGCCAGCAGCCAGAAGGACCTGGAACAAGAGACCCAGTACTTC.

The table lists this clonotype with a few counts. The chain carries TRBV4-3 and TRBJ2-1, with 16 nucleotides matching TRBD2. CDR1 is LGHNA and CDR2 is YSLEER in the germline V gene. V shed 1 base, J shed 2 bases, and the junction held 20 bases outside the gene matches. This CDR3 region has 24 residues. The CDR3 here is CASSQGPHDPTGLAGGRTYNEQFF. Here the CDR3 DNA reads TGCGCCAGCAGCCAAGGCCCCCATGATCCGACGGGACTAGCGGGGGGGAGAACCTACAATGAGCAGTTCTTC.

This clonotype showed up many times. This chain uses TRBV7-9 with TRBJ1-4, with 8 nucleotides matching TRBD1. Germline CDR1 reads SEHNR; CDR2 reads FQNEAQ (reference sequence). The junction had 2 bases not matched to a gene; V was cut back by 1 base and J by 7 bases. The CDR3 sequence is 14 residues long. In DNA, the CDR3 is TGTGCCAGCAGCTTAGGACAGGGGATTGAAAAACTGTTTTTT. Encoded protein: CASSLGQGIEKLFF.